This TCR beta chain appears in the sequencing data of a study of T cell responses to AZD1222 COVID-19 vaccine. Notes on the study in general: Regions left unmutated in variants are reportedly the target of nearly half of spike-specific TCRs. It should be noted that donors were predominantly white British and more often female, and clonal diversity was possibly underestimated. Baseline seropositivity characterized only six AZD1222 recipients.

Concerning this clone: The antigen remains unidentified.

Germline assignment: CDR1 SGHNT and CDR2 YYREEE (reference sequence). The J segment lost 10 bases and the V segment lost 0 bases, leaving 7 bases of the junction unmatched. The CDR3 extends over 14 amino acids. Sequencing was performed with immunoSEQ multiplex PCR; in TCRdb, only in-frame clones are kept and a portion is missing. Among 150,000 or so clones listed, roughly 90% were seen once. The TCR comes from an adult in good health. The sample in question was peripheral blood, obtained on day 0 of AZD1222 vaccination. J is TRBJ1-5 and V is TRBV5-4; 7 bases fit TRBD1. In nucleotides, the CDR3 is TGTGCCAGCAGCTTGGGGACAGGATTGGGACCCCAGCATTTT. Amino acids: CASSLGTGLGPQHF.